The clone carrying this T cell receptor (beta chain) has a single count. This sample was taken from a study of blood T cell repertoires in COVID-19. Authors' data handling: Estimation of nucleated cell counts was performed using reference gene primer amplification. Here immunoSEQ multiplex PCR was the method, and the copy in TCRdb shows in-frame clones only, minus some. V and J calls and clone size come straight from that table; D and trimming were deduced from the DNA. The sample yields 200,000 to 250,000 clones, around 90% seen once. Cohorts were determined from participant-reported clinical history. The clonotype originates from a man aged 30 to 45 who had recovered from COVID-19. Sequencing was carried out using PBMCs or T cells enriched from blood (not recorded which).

CDR3 residues: CASSLVMRQATGYGYTF. The CDR3 DNA reads TGTGCCAGCAGCTTAGTGATGAGACAGGCCACAGGCTATGGCTACACCTTC. The chain combines TRBV7-8 with TRBJ1-2; weak D call: TRBD1 (6 bases). V dropped 1 base and J dropped 4 bases, with 19 bases sitting between them. The CDR3 sequence is 17 residues long. CDR1 and CDR2 (germline): SGHVS, FQNEAQ.